This T cell receptor (beta chain) was profiled in a study of blood T cell repertoires in COVID-19. Overall study context: The origin of the acute and convalescent COVID-19 samples was the United States, Italy and Spain. In each case, the material was cDNA or gDNA derived from T cells, B-cell-depleted T cells, or PBMCs.

Per the study methods: Estimated nucleated cell counts came from reference gene primer amplification. Profiling relied on immunoSEQ multiplex PCR, and the TCRdb table lists in-frame clones only, not all of them. V, J and clone size are those of that table, while D and trimming were read from the DNA. This sample has under 30,000 clones, with just under 95% found just once. Germline V CDR1 and CDR2: WSHSY, SAAADI. The CDR3 sequence is 14 residues long. V lost 5 bases and J lost 4, with 12 bases in between. This rearrangement joins TRBV10-2 to TRBJ1-5; possibly TRBD1 for D (5 bases). The sequenced sample consisted of peripheral blood. The source is a human donor with active COVID-19. The donor label of this sample is uncertain. CDR3 DNA sequence: TGCGCCAGCAGTAGTCAGGGAATTAATCAGCCCCAGCATTTT. It translates to CASSSQGINQPQHF.